Shown below are 18 T cell receptor beta chains from a single sample sequenced in a study of control samples from healthy donors and cancer patients. This table comes from immunoSEQ multiplex PCR, and its TCRdb copy is limited to in-frame clones, with some not included. The data show approximately 93,000 clones, around 90% seen once. Sequencing was done on a sample of PBMCs. These receptors originate from a woman between 50 and 59 years old with colorectal cancer.

V and J are TRBV14 and TRBJ1-2; a weak D match, TRBD1 (5 bases). Germline V gene data show CDR1 as SGHDN and CDR2 as FVKESK. The V end was cut by 4 bases, the J end by 6 bases, with 12 bases between. The CDR3 runs 13 residues. The CDR3, as DNA: TGTGCCAGCAGCCCCCGGGTAGGGGATGGCTACACCTTC. Translated, it gives CASSPRVGDGYTF.

The chain combines TRBV7-8 with TRBJ2-3, with D possibly matching TRBD2 (6 bases). The CDR3 is 13 residues long. Per the germline V gene, CDR1 is SGHVS and CDR2 is FQNEAQ. Trimming stripped 6 bases from V and 2 bases from J, with 9 bases between. Here the CDR3 DNA reads TGTGCCAGCAGTCCGGGACTCACAGATACGCAGTATTTT. This encodes CASSPGLTDTQYF.

The rearrangement joins TRBV6-2 or TRBV6-3 to TRBJ2-7, with D unclear. The CDR3 is 14 amino acids. Germline V CDR1 and CDR2: MNHEY, SVGEGT. Between the trimmed V and J ends, which lost 2 bases and 2 bases, there was a span of 10 bases. In DNA, the CDR3 is TGTGCCAGCAGTTACGGGAACCTCGCCTACGAGCAGTACGTC. As protein: CASSYGNLAYEQYV.

The chain joins TRBV10-3 to TRBJ1-1, with a tentative D call TRBD1 (5 bases). V was clipped by 5 bases and J by 4 bases, with 14 bases between them. Germline loops: CDR1 ENHRY, CDR2 SYGVKD. The CDR3 spans 14 residues. The CDR3 region has the DNA TGTGCCATCAGTAGGGGAGTCTATGGCACTGAAGCTTTCTTT. It specifies CAISRGVYGTEAFF.

This rearrangement joins TRBV10-1 to TRBJ2-1; 11 nucleotides match TRBD2. V dropped 6 bases and J dropped 8; count of bases not matched to a gene: 9. The CDR3 sequence is 15 residues long. Germline CDR1 WNHNN, CDR2 SYGVQD (reference sequence). The CDR3 DNA reads as TGCGCCAGCAGCTCCGTAGCGGGGGGGCGAGATGAGCAGTTCTTC. Protein sequence: CASSSVAGGRDEQFF.

The chain couples TRBV10-3 to TRBJ2-1, with D possibly matching TRBD2 (7 bases). The V end lost 4 bases, the J end lost 4 bases, and 11 bases lay between the germline ends. Germline assignment: CDR1 ENHRY and CDR2 SYGVKD. The CDR3 is 14 amino acids. In DNA form, the CDR3 reads TGTGCCATCAGTGTCGGGGGGCCTTACAATGAGCAGTTCTTC. Residues: CAISVGGPYNEQFF.

The chain has TRBV21-1 and TRBJ2-5. TRBV21-1 is a pseudogene segment. This CDR3 spans 16 amino acids. CDR3: CASSENGGWGQETQYF. CDR3 DNA: TGTGCCAGCAGCGAAAACGGTGGTTGGGGGCAAGAGACCCAGTACTTC.

The chain employs TRBV6-5 and TRBJ2-5; D is perhaps TRBD2 (5 bases). The germline CDR1 and CDR2 sequences are MNHEY and SVGAGI. The V and J ends lost 9 bases and 2 bases respectively, with 13 bases between them. The CDR3 loop spans 13 amino acids. DNA of the CDR3: TGTGCCAGTCAGACGGACTTACAAGAGACCCAGTACTTC. Protein: CASQTDLQETQYF.

The V call is TRBV5-1, the J call TRBJ1-2; 7 bases are a match to TRBD1. CDR1 is SGHRS and CDR2 is YFSETQ in the germline V gene. This CDR3 is built from 16 residues. V trimming: 4 bases; J trimming: 7 bases; junction bases outside the gene matches: 16. The CDR3 DNA is TGCGCCAGCAGCGCGAGAGAGGGACAGCCTCCCGGTGGCTACACCTTC. Translation gives CASSAREGQPPGGYTF. The whole variable domain, remainder taken from reference TRBV5-1 and TRBJ1-2, is KAGVTQTPRYLIKTRGQQVTLSCSPISGHRSVSWYQQTPGQGLQFLFEYFSETQRNKGNFPGRFSGRQFSNSRSEMNVSTLELGDSALYLCASSAREGQPPGGYTFGSGTRLTVV.

This chain uses TRBV6-4 with TRBJ2-5; D is unresolved. This CDR3 comprises 15 residues. The V and J ends lost 3 bases and 3 bases respectively, with 14 bases between them. From germline, CDR1 is MRHNA and CDR2 SNTAGT. CDR3 sequence: CASSDYPGPKETQYF. The CDR3 DNA follows: TGTGCCAGCAGTGATTATCCCGGGCCCAAAGAGACCCAGTACTTC.

The chain joins TRBV6-5 to TRBJ1-2, with TRBD1 matching 9 bases. The CDR3 has 15 residues. The germline CDR1 and CDR2 sequences are MNHEY and SVGAGI. V shed 8 bases, J shed 0 bases, and the junction held 7 bases outside the gene matches. This CDR3 reads CASFGTGLTNYGYTF. CDR3 in DNA: TGTGCCAGCTTTGGGACAGGGTTAACTAACTATGGCTACACCTTC.

The chain couples TRBV28 to TRBJ1-2; the match to TRBD1 covers 7 bases. The CDR3 sequence is 13 residues long. V lost 10 bases and J lost 8; bases outside the gene matches: 13. The germline gives CDR1 MDHEN, CDR2 SYDVKM. The CDR3 reads CATLPGQKAGYTF. CDR3 DNA: TGTGCCACTTTACCGGGACAGAAGGCCGGCTACACCTTC.

CDR3 coding DNA: TGTGCCAGCAGAAGCACAGCTAAGAACACTGAAGCTTTCTTT. Amino acids: CASRSTAKNTEAFF. The rearrangement uses TRBV6-5 and TRBJ1-1; D unclear. The V gene lost 6 bases and the J gene lost 1 base, with 12 bases spanning the gap. This CDR3 has 14 amino acids. CDR1 is MNHEY and CDR2 is SVGAGI in the germline V gene.

The V gene is TRBV15, the J gene TRBJ1-1; D may be TRBD1 (5 bases). Trimming stripped 5 bases from V and 11 bases from J, with 15 bases between. The CDR3 totals 12 residues. Germline values: CDR1 LNHNV, CDR2 YYDKDF (reference sequence). The CDR3 spells CATSPDEGRAFF. The CDR3 DNA sequence: TGTGCCACCAGCCCTGATGAGGGACGGGCTTTCTTT.

The rearrangement links TRBV10-3 to TRBJ1-5; D not resolved. The CDR3 totals 14 residues. With 5 bases removed from V and 1 base from J, the gap between germline ends came to 9 bases. Looked up from germline, CDR1 is ENHRY and CDR2 is SYGVKD. CDR3 residues: CAISREDSNQPQHF. CDR3 nucleotide sequence: TGTGCCATCAGTCGGGAGGACAGCAATCAGCCCCAGCATTTT.

The rearrangement links TRBV24-1 to TRBJ2-2; 10 bases are shared with TRBD2. Germline values: CDR1 KGHDR, CDR2 SFDVKD. Trimming removed 1 base from V and 0 bases from J; junction bases left unmatched: 7. The CDR3 spans 19 residues. The CDR3 nucleotides are TGTGCCACCAGTGATTTTGCTAGCGGGGGACCTACGAACACCGGGGAGCTGTTTTTT. Encoded protein: CATSDFASGGPTNTGELFF.

The chain links TRBV30 to TRBJ2-3, with 9 bases identical to TRBD1. There are 12 residues in the CDR3. Germline values: CDR1 GTSNPN, CDR2 SVGIG (reference sequence). The junction had 2 bases not matched to a gene; V was cut back by 1 base and J by 9 bases. The CDR3: CAWSDDRGTQYF. The CDR3 DNA reads TGTGCCTGGAGTGACGACAGGGGGACGCAGTATTTT.

The CDR3 loop reads CASSEFGGSLYFRAFF. As DNA, the CDR3 is TGTGCCAGCAGCGAATTCGGGGGGAGCTTGTACTTTAGAGCTTTCTTT. The chain is built from TRBV5-5 and TRBJ1-1, with D possibly matching TRBD1 (5 bases). Germline CDR1 is SGHKS and CDR2 is YYEKEE (reference sequence). With 4 bases removed from V and 10 bases from J, the gap between germline ends came to 26 bases. This CDR3 contains 16 residues.